This TCR beta chain derives from a study of OX40 agonist ivuxolimab in advanced cancers. Looking at the study overall: At doses from 0.01 to 10 mg/kg, patients were given intravenous ivuxolimab every 2 weeks.

Sequencing was performed with immunoSEQ multiplex PCR; in TCRdb, only in-frame clones are kept and a portion is missing. Of under 75,000 clones in the sample, 80% to 95% are singletons; the top ten hold 20% to 25%. Germline V CDR1 and CDR2: SGHTA, FQGTGA. V was cut by 2 bases and J by 1 base, with 11 bases left in between. This CDR3 contains 15 residues. With regard to this clone: Its target is unknown.

Study findings and constraints: Averaging showed that CD8+ T cells had more expanded clones than CD4+ did. The study observed clonal expansion of CD4+ and CD8+ blood T cells by week 6 at 0.1 to 3.0 mg/kg.

Peripheral blood came from all dose cohorts at three timepoints. The J gene is TRBJ2-5, the V gene TRBV7-3; D might be TRBD2 (6 bases). The receptor's source is an adult with an advanced solid tumor such as melanoma, head and neck, liver or kidney cancer. The material was CD4+ or CD8+ T cells sorted from blood, obtained in a trial of the OX40 agonist ivuxolimab. CDR3 coding DNA: TGTGCCAGCAGCTTACGAGGGAGGCCCCAAGAGACCCAGTACTTC. Its translation is CASSLRGRPQETQYF.